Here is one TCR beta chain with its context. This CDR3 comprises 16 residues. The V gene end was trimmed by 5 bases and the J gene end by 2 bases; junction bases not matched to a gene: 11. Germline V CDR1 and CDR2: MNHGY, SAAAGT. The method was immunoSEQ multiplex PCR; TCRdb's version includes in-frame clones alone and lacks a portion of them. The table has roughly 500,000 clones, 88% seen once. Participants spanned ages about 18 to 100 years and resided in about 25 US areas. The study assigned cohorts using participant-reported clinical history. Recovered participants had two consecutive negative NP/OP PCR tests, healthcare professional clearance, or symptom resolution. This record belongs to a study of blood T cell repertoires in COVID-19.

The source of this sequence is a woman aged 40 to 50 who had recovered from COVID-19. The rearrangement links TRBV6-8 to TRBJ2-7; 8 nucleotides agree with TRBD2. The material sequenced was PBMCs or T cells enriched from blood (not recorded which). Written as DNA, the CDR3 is TGTGCCAGCAGTAAGGGGCGAGCGGGGGCTCCCTACGAGCAGTACTTC. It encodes CASSKGRAGAPYEQYF.